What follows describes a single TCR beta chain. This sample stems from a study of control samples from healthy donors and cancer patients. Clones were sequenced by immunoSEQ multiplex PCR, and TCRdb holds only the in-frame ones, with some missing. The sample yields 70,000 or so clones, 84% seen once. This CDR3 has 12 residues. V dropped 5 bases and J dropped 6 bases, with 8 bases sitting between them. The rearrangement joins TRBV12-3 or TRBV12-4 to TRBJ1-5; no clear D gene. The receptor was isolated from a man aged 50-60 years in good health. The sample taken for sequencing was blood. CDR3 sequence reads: CASSTYGQPQHF. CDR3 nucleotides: TGTGCCAGCAGTACGTACGGTCAGCCCCAGCATTTT.